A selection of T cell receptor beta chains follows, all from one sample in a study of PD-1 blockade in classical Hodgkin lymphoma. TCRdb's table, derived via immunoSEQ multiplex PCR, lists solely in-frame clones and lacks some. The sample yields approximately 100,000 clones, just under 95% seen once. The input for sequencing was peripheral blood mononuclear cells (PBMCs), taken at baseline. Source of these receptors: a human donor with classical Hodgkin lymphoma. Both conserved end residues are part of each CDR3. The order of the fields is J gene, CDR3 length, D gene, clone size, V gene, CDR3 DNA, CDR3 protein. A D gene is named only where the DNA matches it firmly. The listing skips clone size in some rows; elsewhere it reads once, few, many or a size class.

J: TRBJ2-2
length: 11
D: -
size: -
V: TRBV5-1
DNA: TGCGCCAGCAGCTTGGCCGGGGAGCTGTTTTTT
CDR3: CASSLAGELFF

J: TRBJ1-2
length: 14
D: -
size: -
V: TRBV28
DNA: TGTGCCAGCAGACCCGTAGGTCCTAACTATGGCTACACCTTC
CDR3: CASRPVGPNYGYTF

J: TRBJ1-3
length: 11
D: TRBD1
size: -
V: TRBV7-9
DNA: TGTGCCACCCTGGTCGGACAGGCATTTTATTTT
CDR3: CATLVGQAFYF

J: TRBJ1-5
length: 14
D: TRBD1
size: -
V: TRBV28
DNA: TGTGCCAGCAGAAGACAGGGAGGAGGTCAGCCCCAGCATTTT
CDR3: CASRRQGGGQPQHF

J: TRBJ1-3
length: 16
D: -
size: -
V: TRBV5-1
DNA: TGCGCCAGCAGCCCGGGGGGGGCCCTCTCTGGAAACACCATATATTTT
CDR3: CASSPGGALSGNTIYF

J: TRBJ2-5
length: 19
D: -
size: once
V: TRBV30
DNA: TGTGCCTGGAGGAGCCTAGGGGGTGGGCGAGCCCCCCACCAAGAGACCCAGTACTTC
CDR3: CAWRSLGGGRAPHQETQYF

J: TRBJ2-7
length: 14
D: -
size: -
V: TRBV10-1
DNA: TGCGCCAGCAGTAACACTTGGAGCTCCTACGAGCAGTACTTC
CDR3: CASSNTWSSYEQYF

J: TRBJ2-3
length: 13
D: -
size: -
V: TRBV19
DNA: TGTGCCAGTTTGGACATCTCTCTCCAGGCGCAGTATTTT
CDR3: CASLDISLQAQYF

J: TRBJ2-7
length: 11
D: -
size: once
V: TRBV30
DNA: TGTGCCTGGAGTGTACGGTACGAGCAGTACTTC
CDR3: CAWSVRYEQYF

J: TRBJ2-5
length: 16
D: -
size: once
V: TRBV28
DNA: TGTGCCAGCAGTTCACTAACCGGTAGCGGTCAAGAGACCCAGTACTTC
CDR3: CASSSLTGSGQETQYF

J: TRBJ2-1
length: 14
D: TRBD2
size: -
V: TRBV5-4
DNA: TGTGCCAGCAGCTTGTACGGGAGGAACAATGAGCAGTTCTTC
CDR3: CASSLYGRNNEQFF

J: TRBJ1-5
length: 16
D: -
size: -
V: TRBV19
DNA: TGTGCCAGTAGTATTGGTCTTGGGCTAAGGCATCAGCCCCAGCATTTT
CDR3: CASSIGLGLRHQPQHF

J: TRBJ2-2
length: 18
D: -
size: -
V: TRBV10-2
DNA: TGCGCCAGCAGTGAGTCGATGGTTCTCGGGATTAGGACCGGGGAGCTGTTTTTT
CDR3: CASSESMVLGIRTGELFF

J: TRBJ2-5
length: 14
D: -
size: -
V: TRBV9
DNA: TGTGCCAGCAGCCCTCAGGGTCCCCGAGAGACCCAGTACTTC
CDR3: CASSPQGPRETQYF

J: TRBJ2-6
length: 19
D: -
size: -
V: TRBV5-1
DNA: TGCGCCAGCAGCTACTATGCGGGACACCGGGTCTCTGGGGCCAACGTCCTGACTTTC
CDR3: CASSYYAGHRVSGANVLTF

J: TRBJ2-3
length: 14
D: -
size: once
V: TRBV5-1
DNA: TGCGCCAGCAGCACGGGCGCGGGCACAGATACGCAGTATTTT
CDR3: CASSTGAGTDTQYF

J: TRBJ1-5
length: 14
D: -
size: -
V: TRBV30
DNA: TGTGCCTGGAAGGAAGGACAGTGGGATCAGCCCCAGCATTTT
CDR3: CAWKEGQWDQPQHF

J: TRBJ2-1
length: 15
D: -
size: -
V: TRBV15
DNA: TGTGCCACCAGCAGAGCCCCCTTCGTTGGGAATGAGCAGTTCTTC
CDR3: CATSRAPFVGNEQFF

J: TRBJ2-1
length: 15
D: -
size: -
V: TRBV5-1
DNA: TGCGCCAGCACCTTTGGGGAGGGGGCGAGGAATGAGCAGTTCTTC
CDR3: CASTFGEGARNEQFF

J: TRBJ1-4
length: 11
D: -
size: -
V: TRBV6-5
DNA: TGTGCCAGCAGTGAGAGTGAAAAACTGTTTTTT
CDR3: CASSESEKLFF

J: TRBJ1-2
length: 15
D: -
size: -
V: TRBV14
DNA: TGTGCCAGCAGCCAAGTCGGCAGGGGTAACTATGGCTACACCTTC
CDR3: CASSQVGRGNYGYTF

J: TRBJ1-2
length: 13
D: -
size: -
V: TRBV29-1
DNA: TGCAGCGTTTTGAGGGGTAGGGGGTATGGCTACACCTTC
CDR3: CSVLRGRGYGYTF

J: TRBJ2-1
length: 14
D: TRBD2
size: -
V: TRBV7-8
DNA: TGTGCCAGTGGGGGGAGCGGGATTAGTAATGAGCAGTTCTTC
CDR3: CASGGSGISNEQFF

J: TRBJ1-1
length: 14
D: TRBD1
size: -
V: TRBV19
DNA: TGTGCCAGTAGTCAAAACAGGGGGAGGACTGAAGCTTTCTTT
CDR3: CASSQNRGRTEAFF

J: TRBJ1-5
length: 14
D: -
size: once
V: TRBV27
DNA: TGTGCCAGCAGTAGGGGGACTAGCAATCAGCCCCAGCATTTT
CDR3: CASSRGTSNQPQHF

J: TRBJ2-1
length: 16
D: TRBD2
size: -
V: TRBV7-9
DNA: TGTGCCACAAACGAAAGACTAGCGGATCCTACATATGAGCAGTTCTTC
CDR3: CATNERLADPTYEQFF

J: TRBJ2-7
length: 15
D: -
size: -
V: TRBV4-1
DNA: TGCGCCAGCAGCCAACAGGAGACAAATTTTTACGAGCAGTACTTC
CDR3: CASSQQETNFYEQYF

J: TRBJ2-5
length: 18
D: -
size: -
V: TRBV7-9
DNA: TGTGCCAGCAGCTCCGGGACACACCTAACCGATACCCAAGAGACCCAGTACTTC
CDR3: CASSSGTHLTDTQETQYF

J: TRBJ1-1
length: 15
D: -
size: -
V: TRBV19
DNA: TGTGCCAGCAATATCGATAGGCAGACGAACACTGAAGCTTTCTTT
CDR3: CASNIDRQTNTEAFF

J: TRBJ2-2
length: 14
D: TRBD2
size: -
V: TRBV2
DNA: TGTGCCAGCAGTGGTCTAGCGGTCACCGGGGAGCTGTTTTTT
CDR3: CASSGLAVTGELFF

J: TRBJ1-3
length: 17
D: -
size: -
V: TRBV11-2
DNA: TGTGCCAGCAGCTTTTTTTTTGAGGCCGCCTCTGGAAACACCATATATTTT
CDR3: CASSFFFEAASGNTIYF

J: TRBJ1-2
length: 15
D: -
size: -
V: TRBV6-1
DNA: TGTGCCAGCAGTGAATTAGGGGGGACTAACTATGGCTACACCTTC
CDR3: CASSELGGTNYGYTF

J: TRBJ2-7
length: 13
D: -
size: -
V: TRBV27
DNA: TGTGCCAGCAGTTTCCTAGCACGCTACGAGCAGTACTTC
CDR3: CASSFLARYEQYF

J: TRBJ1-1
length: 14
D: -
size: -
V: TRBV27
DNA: TGTGCCAGCGCAGCCACCTTTACAGGGCCCGAAGCTTTCTTT
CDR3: CASAATFTGPEAFF

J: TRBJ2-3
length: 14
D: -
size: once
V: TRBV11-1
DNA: TGTGCCAGCAGCCCGAATGTGGTTTCAGATACGCAGTATTTT
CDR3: CASSPNVVSDTQYF

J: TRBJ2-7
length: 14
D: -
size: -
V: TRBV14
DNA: TGTGCCAGCAGCCGAAACTACAGGGCGGGCGAGCAGTACTTC
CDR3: CASSRNYRAGEQYF

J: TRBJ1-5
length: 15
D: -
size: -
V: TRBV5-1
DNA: TGCGCCAGCAGCTTGGGAGGGATAAGCAATCAGCCCCAGCATTTT
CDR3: CASSLGGISNQPQHF

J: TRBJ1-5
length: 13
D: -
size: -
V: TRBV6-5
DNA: TGTGCCAGCAGTTACTCCTCCGCTCAGCCCCAGCATTTT
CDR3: CASSYSSAQPQHF

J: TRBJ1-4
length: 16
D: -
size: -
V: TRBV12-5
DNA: TGTGCTAGTGGTTTGTACCAGGCAGCGACTAATGAAAAACTGTTTTTT
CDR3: CASGLYQAATNEKLFF

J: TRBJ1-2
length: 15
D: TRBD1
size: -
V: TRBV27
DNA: TGTGCCAGCAGTTCCCCTGGGACAGGGGGTTTTGGCTACACCTTC
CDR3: CASSSPGTGGFGYTF

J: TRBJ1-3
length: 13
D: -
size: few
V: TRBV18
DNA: TGTGCCAGCTCAAGAGACAGCGGAAACACCATATATTTT
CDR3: CASSRDSGNTIYF

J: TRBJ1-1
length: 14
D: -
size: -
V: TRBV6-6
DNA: TGTGCCAGCAGTCAAGGAGGCGATCGGATTGAAGCTTTCTTT
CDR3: CASSQGGDRIEAFF